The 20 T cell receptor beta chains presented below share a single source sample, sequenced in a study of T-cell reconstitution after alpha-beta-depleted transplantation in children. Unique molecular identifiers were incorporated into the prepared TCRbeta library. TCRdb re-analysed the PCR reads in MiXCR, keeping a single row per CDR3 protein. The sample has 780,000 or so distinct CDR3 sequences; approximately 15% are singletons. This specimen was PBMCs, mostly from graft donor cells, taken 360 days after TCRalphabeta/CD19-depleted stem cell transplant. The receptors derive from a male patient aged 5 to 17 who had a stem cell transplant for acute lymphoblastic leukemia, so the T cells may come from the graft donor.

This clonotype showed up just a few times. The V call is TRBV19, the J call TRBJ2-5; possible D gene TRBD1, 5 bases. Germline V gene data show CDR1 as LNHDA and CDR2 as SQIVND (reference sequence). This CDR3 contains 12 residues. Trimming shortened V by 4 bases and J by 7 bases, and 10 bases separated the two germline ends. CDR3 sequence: CASSNTRATQYF. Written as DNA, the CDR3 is TGTGCCAGTAGTAATACCAGGGCGACCCAGTACTTC.

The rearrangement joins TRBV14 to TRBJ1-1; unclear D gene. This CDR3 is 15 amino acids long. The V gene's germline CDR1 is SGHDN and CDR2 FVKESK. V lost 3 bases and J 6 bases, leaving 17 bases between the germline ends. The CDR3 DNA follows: TGTGCCAGCAGCCACGGGGTGCGGGCCGGCGCTGAAGCTTTCTTT. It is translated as CASSHGVRAGAEAFF.

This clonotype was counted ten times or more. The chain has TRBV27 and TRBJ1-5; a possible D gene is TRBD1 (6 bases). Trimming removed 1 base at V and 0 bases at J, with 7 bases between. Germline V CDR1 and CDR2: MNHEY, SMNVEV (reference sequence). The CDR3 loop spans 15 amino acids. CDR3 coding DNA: TGTGCCAGCAGTTTATGGGGGGCTAGCAATCAGCCCCAGCATTTT. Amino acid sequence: CASSLWGASNQPQHF.

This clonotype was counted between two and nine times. The DNA for the CDR3 is TGTGCCAGCAGCTTAGCGGGGCGTAAAGACACAGATACGCAGTATTTT. This translates into CASSLAGRKDTDTQYF. V gene TRBV7-6 combines with J gene TRBJ2-3; a weak D match, TRBD1 (5 bases). CDR1 and CDR2 (germline): SGHVS, FNYEAQ. Deletions cut 0 bases from V and 2 bases from J, with 12 bases between. This CDR3 region has 16 residues.

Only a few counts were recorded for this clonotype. CDR3: CASSQGSGLATYNEQFF. CDR3 sequence (DNA): TGTGCCAGCAGCCAAGGATCGGGTCTAGCGACCTACAATGAGCAGTTCTTC. The chain combines TRBV4-2 with TRBJ2-1, with D possibly being TRBD2 (6 bases). CDR3 length: 17 residues. The germline V and J ends were trimmed by 1 base and 2 bases, with 15 bases remaining between them. Germline V gene data show CDR1 as LGHNA and CDR2 as YNFKEQ.

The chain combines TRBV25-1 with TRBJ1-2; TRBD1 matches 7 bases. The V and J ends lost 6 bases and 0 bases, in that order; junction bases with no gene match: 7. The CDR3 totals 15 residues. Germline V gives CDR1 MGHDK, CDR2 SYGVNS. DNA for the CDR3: TGTGCCAGCAGCCCACTGGACAGGACTAACTATGGCTACACCTTC. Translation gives CASSPLDRTNYGYTF.

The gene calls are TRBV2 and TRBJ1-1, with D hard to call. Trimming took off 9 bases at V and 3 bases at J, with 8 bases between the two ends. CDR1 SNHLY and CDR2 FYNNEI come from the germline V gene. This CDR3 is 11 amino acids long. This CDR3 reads CASEEDTEAFF. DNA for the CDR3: TGTGCCAGTGAGGAGGACACTGAAGCTTTCTTT.

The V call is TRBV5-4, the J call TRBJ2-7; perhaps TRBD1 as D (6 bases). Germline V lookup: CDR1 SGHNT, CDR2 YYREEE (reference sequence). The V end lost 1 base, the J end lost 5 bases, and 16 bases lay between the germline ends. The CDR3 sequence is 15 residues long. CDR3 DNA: TGTGCCAGCAGCTTGATGGGTGCAGGGGTAGACGAGCAGTACTTC. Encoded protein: CASSLMGAGVDEQYF. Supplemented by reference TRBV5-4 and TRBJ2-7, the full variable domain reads ETGVTQSPTHLIKTRGQQVTLRCSSQSGHNTVSWYQQALGQGPQFIFQYYREEENGRGNFPPRFSGLQFPNYSSELNVNALELDDSALYLCASSLMGAGVDEQYFGPGTRLTVT.

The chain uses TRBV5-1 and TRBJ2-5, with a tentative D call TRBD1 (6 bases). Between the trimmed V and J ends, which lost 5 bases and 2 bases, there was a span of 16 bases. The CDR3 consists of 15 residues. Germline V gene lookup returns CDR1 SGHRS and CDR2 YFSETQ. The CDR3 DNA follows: TGCGCCAGCAGGTTCTTACAGGGATCTCAAGAGACCCAGTACTTC. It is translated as CASRFLQGSQETQYF.

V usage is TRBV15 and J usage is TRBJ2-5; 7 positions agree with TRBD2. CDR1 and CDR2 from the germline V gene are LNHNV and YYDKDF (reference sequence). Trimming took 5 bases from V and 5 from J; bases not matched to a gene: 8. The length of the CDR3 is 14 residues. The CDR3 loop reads CATSSERDWETQYF. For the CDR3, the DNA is TGTGCCACCAGCTCTGAGCGGGATTGGGAGACCCAGTACTTC.

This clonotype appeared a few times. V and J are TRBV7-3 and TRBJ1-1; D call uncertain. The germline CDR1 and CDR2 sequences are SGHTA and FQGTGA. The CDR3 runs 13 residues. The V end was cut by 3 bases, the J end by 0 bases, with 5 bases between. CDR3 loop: CASSFYLNTEAFF. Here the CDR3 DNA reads TGTGCCAGCAGCTTCTATTTGAACACTGAAGCTTTCTTT.

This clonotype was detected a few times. The CDR3 nucleotides read TGTGCCAGCAGTCCGGACGTCGGTCACAATGAGCAGTTCTTC. Protein sequence: CASSPDVGHNEQFF. V usage is TRBV2 and J usage is TRBJ2-1; D gene unclear. Per the germline V gene, CDR1 is SNHLY and CDR2 is FYNNEI. Trimming removed 5 bases from V and 5 bases from J, with 13 bases in between. This CDR3 is 14 amino acids long.

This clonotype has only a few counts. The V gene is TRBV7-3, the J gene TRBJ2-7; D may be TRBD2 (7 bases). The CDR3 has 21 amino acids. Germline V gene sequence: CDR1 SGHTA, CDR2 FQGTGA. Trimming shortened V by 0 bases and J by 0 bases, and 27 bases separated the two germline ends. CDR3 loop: CASSLTGGGGTGRSSSYEQYF. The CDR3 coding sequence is TGTGCCAGCAGCTTAACGGGGGGAGGGGGAACCGGGAGATCGAGCTCCTACGAGCAGTACTTC.

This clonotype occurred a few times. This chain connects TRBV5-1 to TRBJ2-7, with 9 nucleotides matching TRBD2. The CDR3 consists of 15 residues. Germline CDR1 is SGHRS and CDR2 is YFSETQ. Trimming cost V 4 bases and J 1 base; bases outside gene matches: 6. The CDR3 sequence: CASSTRTSDSYEQYF. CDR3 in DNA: TGCGCCAGCAGCACCCGGACTAGCGATTCCTACGAGCAGTACTTC.

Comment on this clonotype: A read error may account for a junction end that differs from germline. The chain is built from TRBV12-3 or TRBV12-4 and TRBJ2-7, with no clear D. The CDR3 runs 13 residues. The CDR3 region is CANSLTPGHEQYF. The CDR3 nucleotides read TGTGCCAACAGTTTAACCCCCGGCCACGAGCAGTACTTC.

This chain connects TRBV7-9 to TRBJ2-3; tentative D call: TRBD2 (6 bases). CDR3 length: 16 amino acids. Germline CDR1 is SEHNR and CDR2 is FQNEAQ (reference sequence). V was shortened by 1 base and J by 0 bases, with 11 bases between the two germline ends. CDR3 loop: CASSLGLARSTDTQYF. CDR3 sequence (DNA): TGTGCCAGCAGCTTAGGGCTAGCGCGTAGCACAGATACGCAGTATTTT.

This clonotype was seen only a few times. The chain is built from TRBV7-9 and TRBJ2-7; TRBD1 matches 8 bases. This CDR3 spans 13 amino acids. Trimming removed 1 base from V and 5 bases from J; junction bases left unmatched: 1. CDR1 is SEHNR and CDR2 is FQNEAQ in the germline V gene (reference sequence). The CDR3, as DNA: TGTGCCAGCAGCTTAGAGGACAGGGACGAGCAGTACTTC. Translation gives CASSLEDRDEQYF.

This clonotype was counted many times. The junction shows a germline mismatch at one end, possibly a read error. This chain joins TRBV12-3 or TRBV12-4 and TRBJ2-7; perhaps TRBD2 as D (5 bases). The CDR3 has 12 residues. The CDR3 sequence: CASSFEGYEQYF. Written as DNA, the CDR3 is TGCGCCAGCAGCTTTGAGGGATACGAGCAGTACTTC.

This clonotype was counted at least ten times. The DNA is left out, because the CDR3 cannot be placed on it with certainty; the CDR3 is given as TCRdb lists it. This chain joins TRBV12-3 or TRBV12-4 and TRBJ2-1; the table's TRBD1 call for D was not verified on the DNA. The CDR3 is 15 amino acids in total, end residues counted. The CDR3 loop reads CASSLPGHFGNEQFF.

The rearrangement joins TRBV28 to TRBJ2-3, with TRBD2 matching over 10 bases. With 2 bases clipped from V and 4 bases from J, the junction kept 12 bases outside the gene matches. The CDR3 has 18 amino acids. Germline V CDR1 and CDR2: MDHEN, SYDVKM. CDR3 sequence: CASSLIIPSGSKADTQYF. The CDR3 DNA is TGTGCCAGCAGTTTAATAATCCCTAGCGGGAGTAAGGCAGATACGCAGTATTTT.